This T cell receptor (beta chain) came from a study of blood T cell repertoires in COVID-19. Study-wide context: Material from acute and convalescent COVID-19 was sourced from the United States, Italy and Spain. PBMCs, B-cell-depleted T cells, or T cells were the source of the cDNA or gDNA that made up the material.

Trimming took 4 bases from V and 8 from J, leaving 8 bases between them. Germline V gene sequence: CDR1 SGHDN, CDR2 FVKESK. The length of the CDR3 is 12 residues. As processed by the authors: Reference gene primer amplification in the assay estimated nucleated cell counts. Sequencing used immunoSEQ multiplex PCR; TCRdb keeps in-frame clones, though not all of them. V and J calls and clone size are as listed in that table; D and trimming were resolved from the DNA. The sample shows 210,000 or so clones, about 83% of them seen only once. This clone was found a few times. The clonotype originates from a woman aged 50 to 60 with active or convalescent COVID-19. Material for sequencing was peripheral blood. The chain carries TRBV14 and TRBJ2-2; D call uncertain. The CDR3 loop is CASSPTRGELFF. In DNA, the CDR3 is TGTGCCAGCAGCCCGACTCGGGGGGAGCTGTTTTTT. Full variable domain (rest looked up from reference TRBV14 and TRBJ2-2): EAGVTQFPSHSVIEKGQTVTLRCDPISGHDNLYWYRRVMGKEIKFLLHFVKESKQDESGMPNNRFLAERTGGTYSTLKVQPAELEDSGVYFCASSPTRGELFFGEGSRLTVL.